Described below is a single TCR beta chain sequence and its context. What it binds is unknown. These data belong to a study of shared clonotypes between healthy human individuals. HIV-negative, healthy adults without recent acute infections or vaccinations were the donors. The V gene's germline CDR1 is MGHRA and CDR2 YSYEKL. This CDR3 region has 19 residues. After removal of 4 bases from V and 0 bases from J, the junction contained 9 bases not matched to a gene. It was at deep level that the assay was run. Method: immunoSEQ multiplex PCR; TCRdb's copy keeps in-frame clones and lacks some. The sample includes some 1,100,000 clones, around 82% seen only once; the top ten take 0.4% to 0.55%. Study conclusions and caveats: Clonotypes not shared had lower generation probabilities than those common to all four donors. Memory subsets generally showed lower estimated richness than naive subsets.

The source material was memory CD4+ T cells from PBMCs. Subset indicated: CD45RA-negative fraction. The chain carries TRBV4-1 and TRBJ2-2; 12 bases agree with TRBD2. The TCR originated in a young man in good health. Some clones in this sample may be carry-over from other donors' samples. CDR3 loop: CASSPRLAGVPSNTGELFF. In DNA form, the CDR3 reads TGCGCCAGCAGCCCCAGACTAGCGGGAGTTCCCTCGAACACCGGGGAGCTGTTTTTT.